This T cell receptor beta chain was captured in a study of blood T cell repertoires in COVID-19. Study context: PBMCs, B-cell-depleted T cells, or T cells were the source of the cDNA or gDNA that made up the material.

Deletions cut 2 bases from V and 2 bases from J, with 9 bases between. In germline, CDR1 is SGHTS, CDR2 YDEGEE. This CDR3 comprises 14 residues. Sequenced by immunoSEQ multiplex PCR; TCRdb stores in-frame clones only, minus some. The sample includes more than 150,000 clones, about 90% of them seen just once. The origin of this receptor is a man aged 35 to 55 with active or convalescent COVID-19. V usage is TRBV5-8 and J usage is TRBJ2-3; D gene uncertain. Sequenced: peripheral blood. CDR3 nucleotide sequence: TGTGCCAGCAGCTTACATTTATCCACAGATACGCAGTATTTT. Protein: CASSLHLSTDTQYF.